These T cell receptor beta chains were read from a single sample in a study of Ad26.COV2.S vaccination and SARS-CoV-2 variants. Sequenced by immunoSEQ multiplex PCR; TCRdb stores in-frame clones only, minus some. The sample lists some 340,000 clones, 70% to 90% seen once, with 1.5% to 2.5% in the top ten. The starting material was peripheral blood, obtained in a trial of Ad26.COV2.S vaccine versus placebo. The receptors originated from a person between 18 and 59 years old who received the Ad26.COV2.S COVID-19 vaccine or a placebo. CDR3s include the opening cysteine and the closing phenylalanine or tryptophan. The order of the fields is CDR3 length, J gene, V gene, D gene, clone size, CDR3 protein, CDR3 DNA. A D gene is named only where the DNA matches it firmly. The listing skips clone size in some rows; elsewhere it reads once, few, many or a size class.

14 | TRBJ1-1 | TRBV7-2 | . | . | CASSRDLANTEAFF | TGTGCCAGCAGCCGCGACTTAGCGAACACTGAAGCTTTCTTT
18 | TRBJ1-3 | TRBV7-2 | . | . | CASSLGQTGSASGNTIYF | TGTGCCAGCAGCTTAGGGCAGACAGGCAGCGCCTCTGGAAACACCATATATTTT
16 | TRBJ2-3 | TRBV12-5 | . | . | CASGLFPLGFGPTQYF | TGTGCTAGTGGTTTGTTCCCCCTGGGTTTTGGTCCTACGCAGTATTTT
15 | TRBJ2-7 | TRBV15 | . | . | CATSRDYAPAYEQYF | TGTGCCACCAGCAGAGATTACGCTCCCGCCTACGAGCAGTACTTC
16 | TRBJ2-7 | TRBV5-4 | TRBD2 | . | CASSLKGRGALSEQYF | TGTGCCAGCAGCTTGAAAGGGCGGGGGGCCTTAAGCGAGCAGTACTTC
19 | TRBJ2-6 | TRBV3-1/TRBV3-2 | TRBD2 | . | CASSQRGSRGGSGANVLTF | TGTGCCAGCAGCCAGCGCGGTTCGCGGGGGGGCTCTGGGGCCAACGTCCTGACTTTC
14 | TRBJ2-7 | TRBV29-1 | TRBD1 | . | CSVPKGDRGGEQYF | TGCAGCGTCCCCAAGGGCGACAGGGGAGGAGAGCAGTACTTC
15 | TRBJ2-7 | TRBV6-5 | TRBD1 | few | CASSPSRDSNYEQYF | TGTGCCAGCAGTCCCTCCCGGGACAGCAACTACGAGCAGTACTTC
15 | TRBJ2-2 | TRBV18 | . | . | CASSPEQRLGGELFF | TGTGCCAGCTCACCCGAACAACGATTGGGCGGGGAGCTGTTTTTT
11 | TRBJ1-1 | TRBV7-2 | . | . | CASSFQGDAFF | TGTGCCAGCAGCTTCCAGGGAGATGCTTTCTTT
13 | TRBJ2-1 | TRBV5-1 | . | . | CASSLPGYNEQFF | TGCGCCAGCAGCTTGCCCGGCTACAATGAGCAGTTCTTC
15 | TRBJ2-7 | TRBV10-2 | TRBD2 | . | CASSALAGGTYEQYF | TGCGCCAGCAGTGCTCTAGCGGGCGGTACCTACGAGCAGTACTTC
12 | TRBJ1-4 | TRBV6-2/TRBV6-3 | . | . | CASGLQGWKLFF | TGTGCCAGCGGCCTACAGGGATGGAAACTGTTTTTT